This is a list of T cell receptor beta chains from one sample in a study of neurological immune-mediated disorders. From the 5' RACE reads, TCRdb called clonotypes with MiXCR, one entry per CDR3 protein. The data show tens of thousands of distinct CDR3 sequences, approximately 9.4% seen once. The sample taken for sequencing was PBMCs. The receptors were sampled from a man aged 45-60 years in good health. The CDR3 runs from the conserved cysteine through the conserved F or W. A D gene is named only where the DNA matches it firmly. Clone size is given for some rows only: seen once, a few or many times, or a class if the clone is expanded.

TRBJ2-7	TRBV7-3	many	TRBD1	TGTGCCAGCAAGGACAGGGGAAGCTCCTACGAGCAGTACTTC	CASKDRGSSYEQYF
TRBJ2-7	TRBV20-1	many	TRBD2	TGCAGTGCTAGAGATCAGGGGACTAGCGGGACCTACGAGCAGTACTTC	CSARDQGTSGTYEQYF
TRBJ2-2	TRBV5-1	many	NA	TGCGCCAGCAGCTTTCCACAGAACACCGGGGAGCTGTTTTTT	CASSFPQNTGELFF
TRBJ2-2	TRBV25-1	NA	NA	TGTGCCAGCAGTGGAGCAAGGAAGAACACCAGGGAGCTGTTTTTT	CASSGARKNTRELFF
TRBJ2-4	TRBV11-2	many	NA	TGTGCCAGCAGCTTAGGGACGTTGGGAGCCAAAAACATTCAGCACTTC	CASSLGTLGAKNIQHF
TRBJ2-7	TRBV18	many	NA	TGTGCCAGCTCACCTGCGGGCGGGTTCGGCTACGAGCAGTACTTC	CASSPAGGFGYEQYF
TRBJ1-1	TRBV7-9	NA	NA	TGTGCCAGCAGCTTAAGTAGGCCCGAAGCTTTCTTT	CASSLSRPEAFF
TRBJ2-7	TRBV5-5	many	TRBD1	TGTGCCAGCAGCTACAGGGGGCTGGGAGAGCAGTACTTC	CASSYRGLGEQYF
TRBJ2-5	TRBV5-1	many	NA	TGCGCCAGCAGCTTTGCACAGGCGCAAGAGACCCAGTACTTC	CASSFAQAQETQYF
TRBJ2-3	TRBV7-2	few	NA	TGTGCCAGCAGCCGTAGCTGGACTGAGGCGCAGTATTTT	CASSRSWTEAQYF
TRBJ2-7	TRBV20-1	NA	NA	TGCAGTGCTCGGAAACAGGGCTACGAGCAGTACTTC	CSARKQGYEQYF
TRBJ2-5	TRBV7-9	many	TRBD1	TGTGCCAGCACCGACAGGGGGAAAGAGACCCAGTACTTC	CASTDRGKETQYF
TRBJ1-3	TRBV20-1	few	NA	TGCAGTGCTAGAAGACAGGTGAACTCTGGAAACACCATATATTTT	CSARRQVNSGNTIYF
TRBJ2-3	TRBV27	many	NA	TGTGCCAGCAGTTTTGGATCGCGGGCCACAGATACGCAGTATTTT	CASSFGSRATDTQYF
TRBJ2-6	TRBV7-2	many	NA	TGTGCCAGCAGCTTAGCGCTGGGGTACTCTGGGGCCAACGTCCTGACTTTC	CASSLALGYSGANVLTF
TRBJ2-7	TRBV5-1	many	TRBD1	TGCGCCAGCAGCCGTTCCGGGACAGGAACCTACGAGCAGTACTTC	CASSRSGTGTYEQYF
TRBJ1-2	TRBV20-1	many	NA	TGCAGTGCTAGAGATCCCCTCGCTATTTATGGCTACACCTTC	CSARDPLAIYGYTF
TRBJ1-5	TRBV5-1	many	TRBD1	TGCGCCAGCAGCTTGGACCAGGGGGTCAATCAGCCCCAGCATTTT	CASSLDQGVNQPQHF
TRBJ2-2	TRBV6-4	many	TRBD1	TGTGCCAGCAGTGTCTCGGACAGGGCGACCGGGGAGCTGTTTTTT	CASSVSDRATGELFF
TRBJ2-4	TRBV7-8	many	TRBD2	TGTGCCAGCAGCCCCGCGGGGCGGGAGTTTCAGTACTTC	CASSPAGREFQYF
TRBJ1-2	TRBV20-1	many	NA	TGCAGTGCTAGAGGGGCCTATGGCTACACCTTC	CSARGAYGYTF
TRBJ2-7	TRBV6-1	few	NA	TGTGCCAGCAGTGAATCGGGCTTACAGAACGAGCAGTACTTC	CASSESGLQNEQYF
TRBJ1-2	TRBV12-3/TRBV12-4	many	NA	TGTGCCAGCAGGCCGACATGGAACTATGGCTACACCTTC	CASRPTWNYGYTF
TRBJ2-2	TRBV20-1	many	NA	TGCAGTGCTAGAGTAATTAGCGTTAACACCGGGGAGCTGTTTTTT	CSARVISVNTGELFF
TRBJ2-3	TRBV27	many	TRBD1	TGTGCCAGCAGTTTATCGACAGGGGGCAATACGCAGTATTTT	CASSLSTGGNTQYF
TRBJ1-5	TRBV28	many	NA	TGTGCCAGCAGTTTAGGGCAGCCAAGCAATCAGCCCCAGCATTTT	CASSLGQPSNQPQHF
TRBJ1-2	TRBV28	many	NA	TGTGCCAGCAGTTCCAGGGACCGACCTACTAACTATGGCTACACCTTC	CASSSRDRPTNYGYTF
TRBJ1-1	TRBV5-1	many	TRBD1	TGCGCCAGCAGCTCGAGACAGGGGACTGAAGCTTTCTTT	CASSSRQGTEAFF
TRBJ2-3	TRBV12-3/TRBV12-4	many	NA	TGTGCCAGCAGGAAAACTAGCACAGATACGCAGTATTTT	CASRKTSTDTQYF
TRBJ2-4	TRBV5-4	NA	TRBD1	TGTGCCAGCAGCTCCGGACAGGTCCTAGCCAAAAACATTCAGTACTTC	CASSSGQVLAKNIQYF
TRBJ1-2	TRBV28	many	TRBD1	TGTGCCAGCAGTTTAGGGGACAGGCCCTATGGCTACACCTTC	CASSLGDRPYGYTF